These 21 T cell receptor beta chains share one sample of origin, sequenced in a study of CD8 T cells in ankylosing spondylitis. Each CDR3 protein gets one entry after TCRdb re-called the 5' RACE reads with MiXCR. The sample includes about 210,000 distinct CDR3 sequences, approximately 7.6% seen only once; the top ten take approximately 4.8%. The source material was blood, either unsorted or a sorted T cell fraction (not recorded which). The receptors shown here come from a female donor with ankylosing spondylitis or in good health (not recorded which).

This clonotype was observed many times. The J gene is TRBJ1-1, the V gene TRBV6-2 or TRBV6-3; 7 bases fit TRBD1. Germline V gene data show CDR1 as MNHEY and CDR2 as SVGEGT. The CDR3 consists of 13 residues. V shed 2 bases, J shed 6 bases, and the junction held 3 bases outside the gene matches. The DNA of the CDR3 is TGTGCCAGCAGTTACCGGACAGGTCCTGAAGCTTTCTTT. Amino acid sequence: CASSYRTGPEAFF.

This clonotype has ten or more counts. The CDR3 protein is CASSLLYGYTF. The CDR3 bases are TGTGCCAGCAGTTTACTCTATGGCTACACCTTC. The chain links TRBV28 to TRBJ1-2, with unresolved D. CDR3 length: 11 amino acids. V dropped 2 bases and J dropped 4 bases, with 2 bases sitting between them. CDR1 is MDHEN, CDR2 SYDVKM, per germline.

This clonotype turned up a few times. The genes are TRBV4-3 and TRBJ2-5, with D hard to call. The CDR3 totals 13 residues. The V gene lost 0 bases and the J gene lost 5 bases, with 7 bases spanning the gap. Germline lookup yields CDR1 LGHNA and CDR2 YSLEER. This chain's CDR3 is CASSQDRRETQYF. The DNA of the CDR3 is TGCGCCAGCAGCCAAGACAGAAGGGAGACCCAGTACTTC.

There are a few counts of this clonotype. This CDR3 is CASSLDRPLTGRTETQYF. Written as DNA, the CDR3 is TGTGCCAGCAGCTTAGATAGGCCGTTGACCGGGAGGACAGAGACCCAGTACTTC. The chain carries TRBV7-2 and TRBJ2-5; TRBD2 aligns across 7 bases. CDR1 and CDR2 from the germline V gene are SGHTA and FQGNSA. With V trimmed by 1 base and J by 4 bases, 15 bases remained unmatched. The CDR3 is 18 amino acids. The full variable domain, with the rest looked up from reference TRBV7-2 and TRBJ2-5, is GAGVSQSPSNKVTEKGKDVELRCDPISGHTALYWYRQSLGQGLEFLIYFQGNSAPDKSGLPSDRFSAERTGGSVSTLTIQRTQQEDSAVYLCASSLDRPLTGRTETQYFGPGTRLLVL.

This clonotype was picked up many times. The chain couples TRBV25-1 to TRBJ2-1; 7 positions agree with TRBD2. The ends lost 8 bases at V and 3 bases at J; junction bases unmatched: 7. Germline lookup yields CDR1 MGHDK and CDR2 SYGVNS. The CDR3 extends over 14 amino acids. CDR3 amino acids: CASRPSGGYNEQFF. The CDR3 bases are TGTGCCAGCCGCCCTAGCGGAGGCTACAATGAGCAGTTCTTC. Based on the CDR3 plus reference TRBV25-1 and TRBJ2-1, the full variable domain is EADIYQTPRYLVIGTGKKITLECSQTMGHDKMYWYQQDPGMELHLIHYSYGVNSTEKGDLSSESTVSRIRTEHFPLTLESARPSHTSQYLCASRPSGGYNEQFFGPGTRLTVL.

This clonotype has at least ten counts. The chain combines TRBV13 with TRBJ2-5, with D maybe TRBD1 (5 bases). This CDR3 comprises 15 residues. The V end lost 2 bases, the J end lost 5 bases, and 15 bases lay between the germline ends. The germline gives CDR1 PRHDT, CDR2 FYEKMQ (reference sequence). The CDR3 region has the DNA TGTGCCAGCAGCTTACGGGCCCAAGGGGCTGAGACCCAGTACTTC. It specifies CASSLRAQGAETQYF.

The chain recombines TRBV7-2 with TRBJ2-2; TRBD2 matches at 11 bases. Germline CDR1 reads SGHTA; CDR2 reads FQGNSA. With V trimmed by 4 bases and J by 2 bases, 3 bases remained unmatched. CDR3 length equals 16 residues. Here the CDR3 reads CASSSGLAVNTGELFF. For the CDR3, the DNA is TGTGCCAGCAGCTCGGGACTAGCGGTAAACACCGGGGAGCTGTTTTTT.

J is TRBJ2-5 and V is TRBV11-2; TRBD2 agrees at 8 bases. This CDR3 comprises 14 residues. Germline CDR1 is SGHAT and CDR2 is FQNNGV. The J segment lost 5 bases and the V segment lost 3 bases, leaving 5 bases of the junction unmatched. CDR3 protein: CASSFQRGGETQYF. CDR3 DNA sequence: TGTGCCAGCAGCTTTCAACGGGGGGGGGAGACCCAGTACTTC.

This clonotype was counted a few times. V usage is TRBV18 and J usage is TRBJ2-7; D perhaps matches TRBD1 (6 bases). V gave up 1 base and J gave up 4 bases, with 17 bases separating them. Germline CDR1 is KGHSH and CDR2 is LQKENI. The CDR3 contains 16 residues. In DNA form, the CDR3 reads TGTGCCAGCTCACCACAAATGGGCCAGGGGACATACGAGCAGTACTTC. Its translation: CASSPQMGQGTYEQYF.

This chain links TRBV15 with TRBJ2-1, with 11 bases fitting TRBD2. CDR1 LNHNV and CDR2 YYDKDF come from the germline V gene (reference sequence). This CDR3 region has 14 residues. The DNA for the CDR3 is TGTAACATCTTGGGGACTAGCGGCTACAATGAGCAGTTCTTC. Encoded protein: CNILGTSGYNEQFF.

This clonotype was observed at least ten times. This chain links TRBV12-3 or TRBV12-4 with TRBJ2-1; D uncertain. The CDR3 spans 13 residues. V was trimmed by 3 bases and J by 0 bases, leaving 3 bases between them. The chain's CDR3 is CASSFRSYNEQFF. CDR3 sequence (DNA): TGTGCCAGCAGTTTTCGCTCCTACAATGAGCAGTTCTTC.

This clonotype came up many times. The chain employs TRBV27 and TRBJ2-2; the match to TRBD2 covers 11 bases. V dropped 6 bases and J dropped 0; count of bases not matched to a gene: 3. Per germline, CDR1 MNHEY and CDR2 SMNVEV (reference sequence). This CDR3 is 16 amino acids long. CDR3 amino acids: CASRVAGGSNTGELFF. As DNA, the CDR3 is TGTGCCAGCAGGGTAGCGGGAGGGTCGAACACCGGGGAGCTGTTTTTT.

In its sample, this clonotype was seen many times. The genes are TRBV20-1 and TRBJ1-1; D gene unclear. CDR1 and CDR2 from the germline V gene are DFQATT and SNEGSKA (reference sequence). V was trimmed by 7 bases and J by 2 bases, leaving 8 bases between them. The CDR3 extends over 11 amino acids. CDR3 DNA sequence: TGCAGTGAAATACTCAACACTGAAGCTTTCTTT. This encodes CSEILNTEAFF.

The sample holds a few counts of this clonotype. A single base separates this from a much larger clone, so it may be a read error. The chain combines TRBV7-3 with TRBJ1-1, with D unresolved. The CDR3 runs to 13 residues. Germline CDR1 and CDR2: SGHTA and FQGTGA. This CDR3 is CDSSLTVNTEAFF. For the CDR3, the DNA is TGTGACAGCAGCCTTACCGTCAACACTGAAGCTTTCTTT.

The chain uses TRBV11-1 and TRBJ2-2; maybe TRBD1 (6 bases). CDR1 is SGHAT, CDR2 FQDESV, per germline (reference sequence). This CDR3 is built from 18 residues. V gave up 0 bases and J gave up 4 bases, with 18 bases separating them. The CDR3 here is CASSLALWLTGTTGELFF. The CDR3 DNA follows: TGTGCCAGCAGCTTAGCGCTGTGGTTAACAGGGACCACCGGGGAGCTGTTTTTT.

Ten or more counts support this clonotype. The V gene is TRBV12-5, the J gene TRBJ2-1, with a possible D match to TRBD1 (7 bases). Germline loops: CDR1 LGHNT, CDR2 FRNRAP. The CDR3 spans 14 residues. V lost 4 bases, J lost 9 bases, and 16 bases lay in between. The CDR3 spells CASGSRAGGGEQFF. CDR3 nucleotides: TGTGCTAGTGGTTCCCGGGCAGGGGGAGGTGAGCAGTTCTTC.

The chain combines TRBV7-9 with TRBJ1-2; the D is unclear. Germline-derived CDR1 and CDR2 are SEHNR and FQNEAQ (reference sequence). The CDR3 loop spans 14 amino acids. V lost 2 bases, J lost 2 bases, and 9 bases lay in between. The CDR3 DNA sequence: TGTGCCAGCAGCTTATCGACGGACAACTATGGCTACACCTTC. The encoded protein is CASSLSTDNYGYTF.

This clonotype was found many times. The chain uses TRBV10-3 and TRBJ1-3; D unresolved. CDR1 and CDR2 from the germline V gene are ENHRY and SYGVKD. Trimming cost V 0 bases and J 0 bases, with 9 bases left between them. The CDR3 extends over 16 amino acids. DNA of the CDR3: TGTGCCATCAGTGAGTCGAGTCTGAACTCTGGAAACACCATATATTTT. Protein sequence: CAISESSLNSGNTIYF.

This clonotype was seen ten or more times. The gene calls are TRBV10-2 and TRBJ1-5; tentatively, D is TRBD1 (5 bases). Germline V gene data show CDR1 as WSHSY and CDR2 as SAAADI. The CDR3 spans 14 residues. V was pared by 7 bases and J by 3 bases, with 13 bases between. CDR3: CASNSRGPNQPQHF. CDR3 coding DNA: TGCGCCAGCAACTCCCGGGGCCCCAATCAGCCCCAGCATTTT.

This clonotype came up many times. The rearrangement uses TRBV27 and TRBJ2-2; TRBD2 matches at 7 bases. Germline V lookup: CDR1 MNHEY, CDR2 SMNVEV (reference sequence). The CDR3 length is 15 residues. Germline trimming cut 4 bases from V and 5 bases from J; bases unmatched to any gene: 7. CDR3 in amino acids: CASSWEGADTGELFF. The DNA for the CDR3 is TGTGCCAGCAGTTGGGAGGGAGCGGATACCGGGGAGCTGTTTTTT.

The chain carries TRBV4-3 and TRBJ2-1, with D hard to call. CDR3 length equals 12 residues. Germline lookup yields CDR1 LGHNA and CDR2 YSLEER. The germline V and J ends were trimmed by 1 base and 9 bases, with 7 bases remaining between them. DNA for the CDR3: TGCGCCAGCAGCCAAGGATGGGGTGAGCAGTTCTTC. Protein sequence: CASSQGWGEQFF.